Below, 26 T cell receptor beta chains from the same sample are listed, as sequenced in a study of regulatory T cells in long-lasting Graves disease. Noted time point: persistent/refractory GD, antithyroid drugs over 5 years with positive TRAb. The TCR library was made from RNA that had been extracted from PBMCs in TRIzol. The authors built TCR beta libraries using iRepertoire HTBI primers and Arm-PCR of CDR3 regions. From the multiplex PCR reads, TCRdb called clonotypes with MiXCR, one entry per CDR3 protein. The sample contains 400,000 to 500,000 distinct CDR3 sequences, 20% to 25% of which appear only once. The sequenced sample was peripheral blood mononuclear cells (PBMCs), obtained when the disease was refractory, from a patient treated with antithyroid drugs. These receptors were taken from a female donor with Graves disease.

Here the CDR3 DNA reads TGCGCCAGCAGCCAAGTTGGGGGGCGCGGGTACTTC. Protein: CASSQVGGRGYF. The rearrangement links TRBV4-1 to TRBJ2-4; D tentatively reads TRBD1 or TRBD2 (6 bases each). V gave up 1 base and J gave up 15 bases, with 13 bases separating them. CDR1 MGHRA and CDR2 YSYEKL come from the germline V gene. The CDR3 consists of 12 residues.

This chain connects TRBV30 to TRBJ2-4; TRBD2 agrees at 14 bases. With 7 bases clipped from V and 8 bases from J, the junction kept 7 bases outside the gene matches. This CDR3 comprises 14 residues. The germline V gene encodes CDR1 GTSNPN and CDR2 SVGIG (reference sequence). In nucleotides, the CDR3 is TGTGCCTTGACTAGCGGGGGGGCCGCGGACATTCAGTACTTC. Translated: CALTSGGAADIQYF.

This clonotype showed up many times. The chain combines TRBV6-2 or TRBV6-3 with TRBJ2-7; 9 nucleotides align to TRBD1. The CDR3 is made up of 11 amino acids. Trimming removed 5 bases from V and 12 bases from J; junction bases left unmatched: 5. Germline V gene lookup returns CDR1 MNHEY and CDR2 SVGEGT. This CDR3 is CASSRGQGRYF. CDR3 nucleotides: TGTGCCAGCAGTCGCGGACAGGGGAGGTACTTC.

The gene calls are TRBV11-2 and TRBJ2-2; D may be TRBD2 (7 bases). This CDR3 region has 15 residues. Germline CDR1 reads SGHAT; CDR2 reads FQNNGV. V was cut by 4 bases and J by 4 bases, with 13 bases left in between. In DNA form, the CDR3 reads TGTGCCAGCAGCTCCTTGCGGGGGCCCACCGGGGAGCTGTTTTTT. Amino acid sequence: CASSSLRGPTGELFF.

This clonotype was recorded many times. CDR3 sequence: CASSERTPNYGYTF. In nucleotides, the CDR3 is TGTGCCAGCAGTGAACGGACGCCTAACTATGGCTACACCTTC. J is TRBJ1-2 and V is TRBV2; D not certain. This CDR3 region has 14 residues. Germline CDR1 SNHLY, CDR2 FYNNEI. The V gene lost 2 bases and the J gene lost 0 bases, with 7 bases spanning the gap.

This clonotype showed up many times. CDR3 amino acids: CSAIQSLDEKLFF. The CDR3 bases are TGCAGTGCTATACAGAGTTTAGATGAAAAACTGTTTTTT. This rearrangement joins TRBV20-1 to TRBJ1-4; D ambiguous. The germline V gene has CDR1 DFQATT and CDR2 SNEGSKA (reference sequence). Deletions cut 4 bases from V and 6 bases from J, with 12 bases between. The CDR3 has 13 residues.

With respect to this clonotype: A much larger clonotype is one base distant, so this may be a read error. The gene calls are TRBV6-2 or TRBV6-3 and TRBJ1-1; a possible D gene is TRBD1 (6 bases). The CDR3 runs to 15 residues. Looked up from germline, CDR1 is MNHEY and CDR2 is SVGEGT. Trimming left V 5 bases short and J 3 bases short, with 16 bases between. The CDR3 bases are TGTGCCAGCAGTACCCGGGGAGGGGGGGACACTGAAGCTTTCTTT. It codes for CASSTRGGGDTEAFF.

This clonotype was seen at least ten times. The rearrangement joins TRBV28 to TRBJ2-5, with 12 positions matching TRBD1. The CDR3 has 16 residues. V lost 4 bases to trimming and J lost 4 bases; unmatched junction nucleotides: 7. CDR1 is MDHEN and CDR2 is SYDVKM in the germline V gene. The CDR3 bases are TGTGCCAGCAGTTCTCCGTGGGACAGGGGGCGAGAGACCCAGTACTTC. Translation gives CASSSPWDRGRETQYF. Using reference TRBV28 and TRBJ2-5 for the parts outside the CDR3, the full variable domain is DVKVTQSSRYLVKRTGEKVFLECVQDMDHENMFWYRQDPGLGLRLIYFSYDVKMKEKGDIPEGYSVSREKKERFSLILESASTNQTSMYLCASSSPWDRGRETQYFGPGTRLLVL.

This clonotype was recorded many times. The V and J genes are TRBV28 and TRBJ2-5, with 8 bases matching TRBD2. Germline V gives CDR1 MDHEN, CDR2 SYDVKM. The V segment lost 7 bases and the J segment 2 bases; nucleotides outside the gene matches: 6. The CDR3 covers 14 residues. CDR3 protein: CASISGVLQETQYF. The CDR3 DNA reads TGTGCCAGCATTAGCGGGGTGCTACAAGAGACCCAGTACTTC.

This clonotype was counted ten times or more. This rearrangement joins TRBV28 to TRBJ2-7; possible D gene TRBD1, 6 bases. V lost 3 bases to trimming and J lost 0 bases, with 9 bases between them. CDR3 length: 14 amino acids. Germline V CDR1 and CDR2: MDHEN, SYDVKM. The CDR3 is CASSFRDNSYEQYF. Here the CDR3 DNA reads TGTGCCAGCAGTTTCCGGGACAACTCCTACGAGCAGTACTTC.

In this sample, this clonotype turned up a few times. The V gene is TRBV6-2 or TRBV6-3, the J gene TRBJ1-6; D perhaps matches TRBD1 (5 bases). With 0 bases removed from V and 10 bases from J, the gap between germline ends came to 16 bases. This CDR3 is built from 16 residues. In germline, CDR1 is MNHEY, CDR2 SVGEGT. Here the CDR3 DNA reads TGTGCCAGCAGTTACTCGGGGCCAGGGAGAGGCTCACCCCTCCACTTT. Amino acids: CASSYSGPGRGSPLHF.

V usage is TRBV15 and J usage is TRBJ2-2; possibly TRBD1 for D (6 bases). CDR1 and CDR2 from the germline V gene are LNHNV and YYDKDF (reference sequence). The CDR3 consists of 14 residues. Trimming pared 3 bases from V and 1 base from J, leaving 6 bases between. The CDR3 reads CATSRTGNTGELFF. The CDR3 region has the DNA TGTGCCACCAGCAGGACAGGGAACACCGGGGAGCTGTTTTTT. Full variable domain (remainder filled in from reference TRBV15 and TRBJ2-2): DAMVIQNPRYQVTQFGKPVTLSCSQTLNHNVMYWYQQKSSQAPKLLFHYYDKDFNNEADTPDNFQSRRPNTSFCFLDIRSPGLGDTAMYLCATSRTGNTGELFFGEGSRLTVL.

The chain couples TRBV30 to TRBJ1-2, with D uncertain. The V gene lost 2 bases and the J gene lost 0 bases, with 10 bases spanning the gap. Germline assignment: CDR1 GTSNPN and CDR2 SVGIG (reference sequence). The CDR3 covers 14 residues. This chain's CDR3 is CAWSSRLPNYGYTF. In nucleotides, the CDR3 is TGTGCCTGGAGTTCCAGACTTCCTAACTATGGCTACACCTTC.

This clonotype was counted at least ten times. The V and J genes are TRBV7-2 and TRBJ1-2; D remains unclear. This CDR3 contains 13 residues. The germline V gene has CDR1 SGHTA and CDR2 FQGNSA. V was cut by 5 bases and J by 3 bases, with 10 bases left in between. The CDR3 protein is CASSLLAYYGYTF. Here the CDR3 DNA reads TGTGCCAGCAGCCTCCTAGCATACTATGGCTACACCTTC.

This clonotype was counted at least ten times. The genes are TRBV28 and TRBJ1-1, with D tentatively TRBD1 (6 bases). V was clipped by 8 bases and J by 5 bases, with 21 bases between them. This CDR3 is built from 15 residues. Per the germline V gene, CDR1 is MDHEN and CDR2 is SYDVKM. The CDR3 nucleotides read TGTGCCAGCGAATCCTTTCCTGGGACAACGACTGAAGCTTTCTTT. Translation gives CASESFPGTTTEAFF. Using reference TRBV28 and TRBJ1-1 for the parts outside the CDR3, the full variable domain is DVKVTQSSRYLVKRTGEKVFLECVQDMDHENMFWYRQDPGLGLRLIYFSYDVKMKEKGDIPEGYSVSREKKERFSLILESASTNQTSMYLCASESFPGTTTEAFFGQGTRLTVV.

This clonotype has a count of ten or more. The chain combines TRBV27 with TRBJ1-4; the D is unclear. Germline V CDR1 and CDR2: MNHEY, SMNVEV (reference sequence). The CDR3 sequence is 12 residues long. Trimming removed 7 bases at V and 4 bases at J, with 7 bases between. In DNA, the CDR3 is TGTGCCAGCAAGGGATATAATGAAAAACTGTTTTTT. It codes for CASKGYNEKLFF.

This clonotype was found many times. The chain links TRBV27 to TRBJ2-7; 12 nucleotides agree with TRBD2. CDR1 and CDR2 from the germline V gene are MNHEY and SMNVEV (reference sequence). V gave up 4 bases and J gave up 0 bases; unmatched junction bases: 4. The CDR3 is made up of 16 amino acids. The chain's CDR3 is CASSSRLAGDSYEQYF. In nucleotides, the CDR3 is TGTGCCAGCAGTTCACGACTAGCGGGGGACTCCTACGAGCAGTACTTC.

This clonotype has more than one count but fewer than ten. The J gene is TRBJ2-4, the V gene TRBV7-9, with TRBD1 identical over 7 bases. The germline CDR1 and CDR2 sequences are SEHNR and FQNEAQ (reference sequence). This CDR3 is built from 13 residues. Unmatched junction bases numbered 5, after V lost 3 bases and J lost 9 bases. The CDR3 bases are TGTGCCAGCAGCTTTGGGGACAGCGGCATTCAGTACTTC. Amino acid sequence: CASSFGDSGIQYF.

The table lists this clonotype with many counts. The V call is TRBV11-2, the J call TRBJ2-4; no firm D call. The CDR3 runs 15 residues. Germline loops: CDR1 SGHAT, CDR2 FQNNGV. The V gene lost 4 bases and the J gene lost 0 bases, with 10 bases spanning the gap. The CDR3 here is CASSSVYTAKNIQYF. Here the CDR3 DNA reads TGTGCCAGCAGCTCCGTCTACACAGCCAAAAACATTCAGTACTTC.

This clonotype turned up a few times. The chain is built from TRBV25-1 and TRBJ2-2; 16 bases agree with TRBD2. The junction had 7 bases not matched to a gene; V was cut back by 3 bases and J by 0 bases. CDR3 length equals 20 residues. Germline CDR1 MGHDK, CDR2 SYGVNS. CDR3: CASSDLLGLAGGPNTGELFF. Written as DNA, the CDR3 is TGTGCCAGCAGTGATCTATTGGGACTAGCGGGAGGGCCGAACACCGGGGAGCTGTTTTTT.

This clonotype was seen repeatedly, ten times or more. The chain is built from TRBV11-2 and TRBJ2-2; possibly TRBD1 or TRBD2 for D (5 bases each). This CDR3 comprises 15 residues. Deletions cut 4 bases from V and 5 bases from J, with 14 bases between. Germline assignment: CDR1 SGHAT and CDR2 FQNNGV. DNA of the CDR3: TGTGCCAGCAGCTCCTTTAGGGGACGAACCGGGGAGCTGTTTTTT. Amino acids: CASSSFRGRTGELFF.

This clonotype was seen only a few times. The CDR3 DNA follows: TGTGCCAGCAGCTTTTCGGGGAAGGACACTGAAGCTTTCTTT. This gives the protein CASSFSGKDTEAFF. V is TRBV7-9 and J is TRBJ1-1; D is unclear. The CDR3 is 14 residues long. CDR1 and CDR2 from the germline V gene are SEHNR and FQNEAQ (reference sequence). The germline V and J ends were trimmed by 3 bases and 3 bases, with 11 bases remaining between them.

There are a few counts of this clonotype. V usage is TRBV12-3 or TRBV12-4 and J usage is TRBJ2-1; 11 nucleotides align to TRBD2. V lost 2 bases, J lost 4 bases, and 7 bases stayed unmatched. The CDR3 is 17 amino acids. CDR3 in amino acids: CASSLYSGTSGYNEQFF. As DNA, the CDR3 is TGTGCCAGCAGTTTATATTCCGGGACTAGCGGATACAATGAGCAGTTCTTC.

In this sample, this clonotype turned up a few times. The chain has TRBV20-1 and TRBJ1-2; D is perhaps TRBD1 (5 bases). Germline assignment: CDR1 DFQATT and CDR2 SNEGSKA (reference sequence). The germline V and J ends were trimmed by 1 base and 4 bases, with 16 bases remaining between them. The CDR3 covers 15 residues. As DNA, the CDR3 is TGCAGTGCTAGAGCCCTAATTTCAGGGAGCTATGGCTACACCTTC. Its translation: CSARALISGSYGYTF.

This clonotype was observed many times. The CDR3 spells CASTRRTGSTEAFF. In DNA, the CDR3 is TGTGCCAGCACCCGAAGGACAGGGAGCACTGAAGCTTTCTTT. This chain connects TRBV2 to TRBJ1-1, with 8 bases lining up with TRBD1. The CDR3 spans 14 residues. Per the germline V gene, CDR1 is SNHLY and CDR2 is FYNNEI. V dropped 7 bases and J dropped 4; count of bases not matched to a gene: 8.

This sequence joins TRBV6-1 and TRBJ2-1; 7 bases fit TRBD2. The ends lost 6 bases at V and 7 bases at J; junction bases unmatched: 9. The CDR3 is made up of 14 amino acids. The germline gives CDR1 MNHNS, CDR2 SASEGT. CDR3 region: CASRPTGGINEQFF. The CDR3 nucleotides read TGTGCCAGCAGACCTACGGGGGGAATTAATGAGCAGTTCTTC.